Listed below are T cell receptor beta chains from one sample, sequenced in a study of shared clonotypes between healthy human individuals. The assay was immunoSEQ multiplex PCR, and TCRdb's table has in-frame clones only and misses some. The table includes under 2.5 million clones, around 92% detected once. Sequencing used naive CD4+ T cells from PBMCs. The source of these receptors is a man between 18 and 35 years old in good health. Some clones in this sample may be carry-over from other donors' samples. CDR3s include the opening cysteine and the closing phenylalanine or tryptophan. A D gene is named only where the DNA matches it firmly. Not all rows give a size; the values are once, few, many and, for expanded clones, a class.

NA,TRBV6-5,TRBJ2-7,NA,TGTGCCAGCAGTTACTCTGGCGGGGCTTCAGGGCAGTACTTC,CASSYSGGASGQYF
few,TRBV6-5,TRBJ1-1,NA,TGTGCCAGCAGTAGGACGGTGAACACTGAAGCTTTCTTT,CASSRTVNTEAFF
NA,TRBV5-6,TRBJ2-7,TRBD1,TGTGCCAGCAGCTTTTTAGGGGGCGCGACCCCCTCCTACGAGCAGTACTTC,CASSFLGGATPSYEQYF
NA,TRBV7-2,TRBJ2-7,NA,TGTGCCAGCAGCCCCTCCCAGGGGGGATTTTACGAGCAGTACTTC,CASSPSQGGFYEQYF
NA,TRBV5-1,TRBJ2-1,TRBD1,TGCGCCAGCAGCTCAAGGGACAGACACTACAATGAGCAGTTCTTC,CASSSRDRHYNEQFF
NA,TRBV28,TRBJ2-7,TRBD2,TGTGCCAGTAACCCCACCGGGACTAGCGGGAGAGGGTCCTACGAGCAGTACTTC,CASNPTGTSGRGSYEQYF
NA,TRBV6-9,TRBJ1-5,TRBD1,TGTGCCAGCAGCCCGGGACAGAAGGACCATCAGCCCCAGCATTTT,CASSPGQKDHQPQHF
NA,TRBV28,TRBJ2-7,NA,TGTGCCAGCACCCCTCCAGCATCCTACGAGCAGTACTTC,CASTPPASYEQYF
NA,TRBV20-1,TRBJ2-3,NA,TGCAGTGCGCCCTTAGGCACGCAGTATTTT,CSAPLGTQYF
NA,TRBV19,TRBJ2-7,NA,TGTGCCAGTAGGGGCCCAAGGGCCCCCTTTGAGCAGTACTTC,CASRGPRAPFEQYF
NA,TRBV30,TRBJ2-2,NA,TGTGCCTGGAGTCCCCGGGGGGCTAGGAACACCGGGGAGCTGTTTTTT,CAWSPRGARNTGELFF
NA,TRBV18,TRBJ2-5,NA,TGTGCCAGCTCACCACAGCCTCAAGAGACCCAGTACTTC,CASSPQPQETQYF
once,TRBV9,TRBJ1-4,NA,TGTGCCAGCAGCGCCGCCCTTAATGAAAAACTGTTTTTT,CASSAALNEKLFF
NA,TRBV15,TRBJ2-2,TRBD2,TGTGCCACCAGCAGAGCCGGGACTAGCGCATCGACCGGGGAGCTGTTTTTT,CATSRAGTSASTGELFF
NA,TRBV12-5,TRBJ2-2,NA,TGTGCTAGTGGTTTCGGGACTCCTAACACCGGGGAGCTGTTTTTT,CASGFGTPNTGELFF
NA,TRBV11-2,TRBJ1-4,TRBD1,TGTGCCAGCAGCTCAGGGGGATTAGGGGAAAAACTGTTTTTT,CASSSGGLGEKLFF
NA,TRBV7-3,TRBJ2-3,TRBD1,TGTGCCAGCAGCGCCCACAGGGGTGCAGATACGCAGTATTTT,CASSAHRGADTQYF
NA,TRBV7-9,TRBJ2-2,TRBD1,TGTGCCAGCAGCTTTGGACAGGGGCGAGGGACCGGGGAGCTGTTTTTT,CASSFGQGRGTGELFF
few,TRBV15,TRBJ2-7,NA,TGTGCCACCAGCAGAGATGCCCTAGGCTCGAGGGGGCAGTACTTC,CATSRDALGSRGQYF
NA,TRBV19,TRBJ2-3,TRBD1,TGTGCCAGTAGTACGGACAGGGCCCGGGATACGCAGTATTTT,CASSTDRARDTQYF
NA,TRBV5-1,TRBJ2-1,NA,TGCGCCAGCACCCAACTAGGGGCGGGCTCCTACAATGAGCAGTTCTTC,CASTQLGAGSYNEQFF
NA,TRBV10-3,TRBJ2-1,TRBD2,TGTGCCATGGGTAGCGGGGGGAACAATGAGCAGTTCTTC,CAMGSGGNNEQFF
NA,TRBV12-5,TRBJ1-2,NA,TGTGCTAGTGGTCTTGGAGTCGGGGCAGGGGACTATGGCTACACCTTC,CASGLGVGAGDYGYTF
NA,TRBV7-2,TRBJ2-7,NA,TGTGCCAGCAGCTTGGGAGCAGGTAGGGGGGCGGCCTACGAGCAGTACTTC,CASSLGAGRGAAYEQYF
NA,TRBV6-6,TRBJ2-3,NA,TGTGCCAGCAGTTACAGGGATCGGGGACGGACAGATACGCAGTATTTT,CASSYRDRGRTDTQYF
NA,TRBV19,TRBJ2-7,TRBD2,TGTGCCAGACCGGGACTAGCGGGAGTAAGGAGCGAGCAGTACTTC,CARPGLAGVRSEQYF
NA,TRBV5-1,TRBJ1-2,NA,TGCGCCAGCAGCTTGGTAGGCAGTAACTATGGCTACACCTTC,CASSLVGSNYGYTF
NA,TRBV18,TRBJ2-7,NA,TGTGCCAGCTCACCGACAGGCGACGAGCAGTACTTC,CASSPTGDEQYF
NA,TRBV7-2,TRBJ2-7,TRBD2,TGTGCCAGCAGCCCGAGGACTAGCGGGATCACCTACGAGCAGTACTTC,CASSPRTSGITYEQYF
NA,TRBV7-2,TRBJ2-1,TRBD2,TGTGCCAGCAGCTTAAGCGGGGTCGCAAACAAGTTCTTC,CASSLSGVANKFF
NA,TRBV7-6,TRBJ2-2,TRBD1,TGTGCCAGCAGCCCACAGGGGTTCAACACCGGGGAGCTGTTTTTT,CASSPQGFNTGELFF
few,TRBV30,TRBJ1-1,NA,TGTGCCTGGAGTGTACTTATGAACACTGAAGCTTTCTTT,CAWSVLMNTEAFF
NA,TRBV6-1,TRBJ2-7,NA,TGTGCCAGCAGTGATCAGGGCTACGAGCAGTACTTC,CASSDQGYEQYF
NA,TRBV27,TRBJ1-2,NA,TGTGCCAGCAGTTTATCAGGGGGGATGTATGGCTACACCTTC,CASSLSGGMYGYTF
NA,TRBV4-1,TRBJ2-7,TRBD2,TGCGCCAGCAGCCCCCTGGGGGGGTTCTACGAGCAGTACTTC,CASSPLGGFYEQYF
NA,TRBV29-1,TRBJ1-2,NA,TGCAGCGTTGGGGGGCGGTCAGGGGCCAATGGCTACACCTTC,CSVGGRSGANGYTF